This TCR beta chain emerged from a study of OX40 agonist ivuxolimab in advanced cancers. Germline V gene sequence: CDR1 SGHRS, CDR2 YFSETQ. V was shortened by 6 bases and J by 8 bases, with 15 bases between the two germline ends. This CDR3 is 13 amino acids long. TCRdb's table, derived via immunoSEQ multiplex PCR, lists solely in-frame clones and lacks some. Seen here are approximately 70,000 clones, around 90% observed once, and the top ten hold 1.3%. The receptor's source is an adult with an advanced solid tumor such as melanoma, head and neck, liver or kidney cancer. The chain couples TRBV5-1 to TRBJ2-1, with D possibly matching TRBD1 (5 bases). This material consisted of CD4+ or CD8+ T cells sorted from blood, taken in a trial of the OX40 agonist ivuxolimab. The CDR3 region has the DNA TGCGCCAGCACCCCCGTTACAGGTGATGAGCAGTTCTTC. It is translated as CASTPVTGDEQFF.